Below are 18 T cell receptor beta chains sequenced from a single sample in a study of CD8+ T cells in alopecia areata. As the sequencing template, cDNA was produced by extracting RNA and reverse transcribing it. TCRdb keeps only in-frame clones here, not all; method: immunoSEQ multiplex PCR. The repertoire has 90,000 to 150,000 clones, about 54% of them found once; the top ten carry 25% to 35%. The sample's treatment: oral pan-JAK inhibitor, 5-10 mg twice daily. The sequences come from CD8+ T cells sorted from blood, collected at week 4, from a patient treated with tofacitinib. These receptors all come from a human donor with alopecia areata.

The V and J genes are TRBV6-6 and TRBJ2-5; 10 bases are shared with TRBD1. V trimming: 5 bases; J trimming: 5 bases; junction bases outside the gene matches: 8. The CDR3 is made up of 15 amino acids. The germline gives CDR1 MNHNY, CDR2 SVGAGI (reference sequence). The CDR3 coding sequence is TGTGCCAGCAGTGGGACAGGGGTCCATAGTGAGACCCAGTACTTC. As protein: CASSGTGVHSETQYF.

The CDR3 region has the DNA TGTGCCAGCAGCTTAACGGGACAGGGGGCGCTTGGCTACACCTTC. Translation gives CASSLTGQGALGYTF. The V and J genes are TRBV27 and TRBJ1-2, with 12 bases identical to TRBD1. Germline V gene data show CDR1 as MNHEY and CDR2 as SMNVEV (reference sequence). There are 15 residues in the CDR3. Unmatched junction bases numbered 9, after V lost 6 bases and J lost 7 bases.

This clone turned up a few times. The chain links TRBV29-1 to TRBJ2-2, with unresolved D. V was cut by 7 bases and J by 7 bases, with 13 bases left in between. The CDR3 runs to 12 residues. The germline CDR1 and CDR2 sequences are SQVTM and ANQGSEA. This chain's CDR3 is CSAPTLGGELFF. For the CDR3, the DNA is TGCAGCGCCCCGACCCTTGGCGGGGAGCTGTTTTTT.

This chain connects TRBV7-6 to TRBJ1-4; D is unresolved. From germline, CDR1 is SGHVS and CDR2 FNYEAQ. Trimming took 2 bases from V and 10 from J, leaving 14 bases between them. The CDR3 sequence is 14 residues long. The CDR3 loop is CASSLTGMGGKLFF. The DNA for the CDR3 is TGTGCCAGCAGCTTAACGGGTATGGGCGGAAAACTGTTTTTT.

The rearrangement joins TRBV29-1 to TRBJ2-7; TRBD2 agrees at 7 bases. This CDR3 spans 11 amino acids. V was clipped by 8 bases and J by 5 bases; unmatched bases: 6. Germline CDR1 and CDR2: SQVTM and ANQGSEA. The CDR3 DNA sequence: TGCAGCTCCAGGGCGGGGGACGAGCAGTACTTC. Protein product: CSSRAGDEQYF.

The chain uses TRBV5-6 and TRBJ2-3; the match to TRBD1 covers 7 bases. The CDR3 contains 16 residues. Germline assignment: CDR1 SGHDT and CDR2 YYEEEE. The trim removed 2 bases at V and 2 bases at J, leaving 8 bases unmatched. Here the CDR3 DNA reads TGTGCCAGCAGCTTCGCTGGACAGGCATACACAGATACGCAGTATTTT. Its translation is CASSFAGQAYTDTQYF.

The genes are TRBV29-1 and TRBJ2-7; 7 bases line up with TRBD1. CDR1 and CDR2 (germline): SQVTM, ANQGSEA. The V and J ends lost 7 bases and 2 bases, in that order; junction bases with no gene match: 8. The CDR3 length is 13 residues. The CDR3 DNA sequence: TGCAGCGATCGGGACAGCTTGACCTACGAGCAGTACTTC. It translates to CSDRDSLTYEQYF.

The CDR3 DNA is TGCAGCGTTGAACAGTGGGATCCGGCCGCTGAAGCTTTCTTT. Encoded protein: CSVEQWDPAAEAFF. V and J are TRBV29-1 and TRBJ1-1; D is unresolved. The CDR3 is 14 residues long. V was shortened by 2 bases and J by 6 bases, with 16 bases between the two germline ends. From germline, CDR1 is SQVTM and CDR2 ANQGSEA.

This sequence joins TRBV30 and TRBJ2-1; D is perhaps TRBD1 or TRBD2 (5 bases each). The CDR3 is made up of 11 amino acids. The V end was cut by 4 bases, the J end by 9 bases, with 10 bases between. The germline CDR1 and CDR2 sequences are GTSNPN and SVGIG (reference sequence). The CDR3 spells CAWTEGSEQFF. CDR3 DNA sequence: TGTGCCTGGACCGAGGGGTCTGAGCAGTTCTTC.

The rearrangement links TRBV27 to TRBJ1-1, with D maybe TRBD1 (6 bases). The CDR3 has 15 amino acids. The germline gives CDR1 MNHEY, CDR2 SMNVEV (reference sequence). Trimming pared 3 bases from V and 1 base from J, leaving 12 bases between. The chain's CDR3 is CASSLGGLQNTEAFF. The CDR3, as DNA: TGTGCCAGCAGTTTGGGGGGCCTTCAGAACACTGAAGCTTTCTTT.

The chain combines TRBV23-1 with TRBJ1-5; D gene uncertain. TRBV23-1 has ORF status, its function being uncertain. V was pared by 4 bases and J by 3 bases, with 13 bases between. The CDR3 covers 15 residues. This chain's CDR3 is CASSLPSEFNQPQHF. DNA of the CDR3: TGCGCCAGCAGTCTGCCTTCTGAATTCAATCAGCCCCAGCATTTT.

J is TRBJ2-3 and V is TRBV7-3, with 8 bases matching TRBD1. Trimming at V came to 5 bases and at J to 4 bases, leaving 8 bases not matched to a gene. Per germline, CDR1 SGHTA and CDR2 FQGTGA. The length of the CDR3 is 15 residues. CDR3 nucleotide sequence: TGTGCCAGCAGCCCAACAGGGGGTTATGCAGATACGCAGTATTTT. This gives the protein CASSPTGGYADTQYF.

The chain carries TRBV29-1 and TRBJ1-2; D is perhaps TRBD1 (5 bases). This CDR3 contains 13 residues. Trimming took 0 bases from V and 5 from J, leaving 10 bases between them. Looked up from germline, CDR1 is SQVTM and CDR2 is ANQGSEA. The CDR3, as DNA: TGCAGCGTTGAAGAGGGGGAGGGTTATGGCTACACCTTC. Residues: CSVEEGEGYGYTF.

This clone was seen a handful of times. This rearrangement joins TRBV29-1 to TRBJ1-1, with a tentative D call TRBD1 (6 bases). Looked up from germline, CDR1 is SQVTM and CDR2 is ANQGSEA. Between the trimmed V and J ends, which lost 6 bases and 7 bases, there was a span of 18 bases. This CDR3 spans 13 amino acids. The CDR3 DNA reads TGCAGCGTGGAAACACCAGACAGGCTTGAAGCTTTCTTT. It is translated as CSVETPDRLEAFF.

The chain recombines TRBV20-1 with TRBJ2-1; D remains ambiguous. V gave up 3 bases and J gave up 10 bases, with 4 bases separating them. Germline V gene sequence: CDR1 DFQATT, CDR2 SNEGSKA (reference sequence). The length of the CDR3 is 9 residues. Written as DNA, the CDR3 is TGCAGTGCTAGGAACGAGCAGTTCTTC. Encoded protein: CSARNEQFF.

The CDR3 nucleotides read TGTGCCAGCAGCTTGGACCCAGGGGGAGCTAACTATGGCTACACCTTC. Its translation is CASSLDPGGANYGYTF. This rearrangement joins TRBV5-6 to TRBJ1-2; 7 positions agree with TRBD1. The V gene's germline CDR1 is SGHDT and CDR2 YYEEEE. The V gene end was trimmed by 0 bases and the J gene end by 0 bases; junction bases not matched to a gene: 5. This CDR3 is built from 16 residues.

V and J are TRBV7-9 and TRBJ2-1; D possibly corresponds to TRBD1 (6 bases). Germline CDR1 SEHNR, CDR2 FQNEAQ (reference sequence). There are 15 residues in the CDR3. The ends were cut back, 4 bases at V and 7 bases at J, with 17 bases in the middle. The chain's CDR3 is CASSSVMGAENEQFF. The CDR3 DNA reads TGTGCCAGCAGCTCAGTGATGGGGGCCGAGAATGAGCAGTTCTTC.

V gene TRBV29-1 combines with J gene TRBJ2-3; 7 nucleotides align to TRBD1. J gave up 0 bases and V 4 bases, and 7 bases lay outside the gene matches. The CDR3 sequence is 15 residues long. Germline lookup yields CDR1 SQVTM and CDR2 ANQGSEA. CDR3 loop: CSVAGQDSSTDTQYF. CDR3 coding DNA: TGCAGCGTTGCAGGACAGGACTCTAGCACAGATACGCAGTATTTT.